This T cell receptor beta chain is from a study of blood T cell repertoires in COVID-19. In assigning cohorts, the study relied on participant-reported clinical history. Donors of Cohort 3 who recovered were those that had two negative PCRs, clearance, or symptom resolution. Generated by immunoSEQ multiplex PCR, the TCRdb table keeps only in-frame clones and is missing some. The table has 260,000 or so clones, around 85% seen once. The germline V gene has CDR1 KGHSH and CDR2 LQKENI. This CDR3 has 15 residues. V shed 2 bases, J shed 11 bases, and the junction held 7 bases outside the gene matches. Sequences were obtained from PBMCs or T cells enriched from blood (not recorded which). This receptor was identified in a woman aged 50 to 60 who had recovered from COVID-19. This chain joins TRBV18 and TRBJ1-6; 9 nucleotides line up with TRBD1. The CDR3 nucleotides are TGTGCCAGCTCACCAGCGCGGGACAGGGAACCACCCCTCCACTTT. Translation: CASSPARDREPPLHF.